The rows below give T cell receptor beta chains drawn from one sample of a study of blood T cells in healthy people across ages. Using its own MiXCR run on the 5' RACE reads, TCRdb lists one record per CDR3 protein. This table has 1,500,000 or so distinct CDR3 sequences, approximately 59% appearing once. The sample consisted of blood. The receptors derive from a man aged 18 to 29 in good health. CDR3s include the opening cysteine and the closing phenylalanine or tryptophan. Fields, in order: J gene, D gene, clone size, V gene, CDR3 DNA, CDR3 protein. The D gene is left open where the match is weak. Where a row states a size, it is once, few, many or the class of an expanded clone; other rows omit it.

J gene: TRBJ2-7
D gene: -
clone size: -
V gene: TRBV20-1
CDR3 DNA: TGCCGTGCTGGGGGTCCGTCCCCGAACGAGCAGTACTTC
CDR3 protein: CRAGGPSPNEQYF

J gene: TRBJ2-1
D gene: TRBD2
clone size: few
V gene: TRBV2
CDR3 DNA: TGTGCCAGCAGTGTACTAGCGGGAGGCGAGGAGCAGTTCTTC
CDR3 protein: CASSVLAGGEEQFF

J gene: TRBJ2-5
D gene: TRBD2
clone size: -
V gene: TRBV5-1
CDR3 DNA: TGCGCCAGCAACGAGAGCCCGGGACTAGCAATGTACAATGAGCAGTACTTC
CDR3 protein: CASNESPGLAMYNEQYF

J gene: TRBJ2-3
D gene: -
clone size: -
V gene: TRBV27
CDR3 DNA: TGTGCCAGCACCCGTCAGTGGGGGGGCACAGATACGCAGTATTTT
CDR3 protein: CASTRQWGGTDTQYF

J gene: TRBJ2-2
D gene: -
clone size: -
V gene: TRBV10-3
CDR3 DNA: TGTGCCATCAGTAACTCCGGGTCGGGCACCGGGGAGCTGTTTTTT
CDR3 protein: CAISNSGSGTGELFF

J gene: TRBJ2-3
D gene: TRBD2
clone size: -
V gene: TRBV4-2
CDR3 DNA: TGTGCCAGCAGCCAAGATTTAAGCGGGGGGAACACAGATACGCAGTATTTT
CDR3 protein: CASSQDLSGGNTDTQYF

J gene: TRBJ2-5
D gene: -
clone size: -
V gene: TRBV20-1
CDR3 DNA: TGCAGTGCTAGAGTGGTCATCCAAGAGACCCAGTACTTC
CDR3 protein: CSARVVIQETQYF

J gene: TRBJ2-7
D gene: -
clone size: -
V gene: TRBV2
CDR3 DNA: TGTGCCAGTTTGACTAGAACCTACGAGCAGTACTTC
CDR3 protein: CASLTRTYEQYF

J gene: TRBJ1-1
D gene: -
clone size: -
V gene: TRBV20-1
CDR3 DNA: TGCAGTGCATCCCATCCACCCAGGAACACTGAAGCTTTCTTT
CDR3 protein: CSASHPPRNTEAFF

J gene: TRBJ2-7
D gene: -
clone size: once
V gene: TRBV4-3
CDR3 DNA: TGCGCCAGCAGCCAAGATTTTAGGTCAGCCCAGTACTTC
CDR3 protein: CASSQDFRSAQYF

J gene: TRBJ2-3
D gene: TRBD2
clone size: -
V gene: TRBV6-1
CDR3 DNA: TGTGCCAGCAGCTCCCGCTTGCGGGGGGAAACTAGCACAGATACGCAGTATTTT
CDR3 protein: CASSSRLRGETSTDTQYF

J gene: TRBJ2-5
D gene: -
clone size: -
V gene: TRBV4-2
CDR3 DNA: TGTGCCAGCAGCCAAGATCCAGGCCAAGGGGAGACCCAGTACTTC
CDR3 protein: CASSQDPGQGETQYF

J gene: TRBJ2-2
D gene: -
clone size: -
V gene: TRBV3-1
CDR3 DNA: TGTGCCAGCAGCCATCCGACCGGGGCCAGGGAGCTGTTTTTT
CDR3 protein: CASSHPTGARELFF

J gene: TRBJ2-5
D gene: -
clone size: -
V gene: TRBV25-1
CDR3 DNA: TGTGCCAGCAGTGTTGGGGTAGAGACCCAGTACTTC
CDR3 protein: CASSVGVETQYF

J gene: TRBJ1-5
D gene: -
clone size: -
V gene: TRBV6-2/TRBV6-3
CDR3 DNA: TGTGCCAGCAGTACCGGGACCGCTTACAATCAGCCCCAGCATTTT
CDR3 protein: CASSTGTAYNQPQHF

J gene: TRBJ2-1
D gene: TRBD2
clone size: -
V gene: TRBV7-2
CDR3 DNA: TGTGCCAGCAGCTTAAGGGAGGGGCGGCCCAATGAGCAGTTCTTC
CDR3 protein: CASSLREGRPNEQFF

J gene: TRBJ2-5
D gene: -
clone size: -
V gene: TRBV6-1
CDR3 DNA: TGTGCCAGCAGTGAACCGAAAGGCGGGTTCCAAGAGACCCAGTACTTC
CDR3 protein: CASSEPKGGFQETQYF

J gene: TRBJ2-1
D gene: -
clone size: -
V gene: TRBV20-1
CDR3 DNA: TGCAGTGCTAGTTCCGGGACCCAGTTCTTC
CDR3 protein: CSASSGTQFF

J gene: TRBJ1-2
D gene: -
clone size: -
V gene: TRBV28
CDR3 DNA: TGTGCCAGCAGTTTATATCAGGGGTATAACTATGGCTACACCTTC
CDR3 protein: CASSLYQGYNYGYTF

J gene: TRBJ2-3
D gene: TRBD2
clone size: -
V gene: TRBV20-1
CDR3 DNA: TGCAGTGCTAGAGATTCGCAGCGGGAGAGCACAGATACGCAGTATTTT
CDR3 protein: CSARDSQRESTDTQYF

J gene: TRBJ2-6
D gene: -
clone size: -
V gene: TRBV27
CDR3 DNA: TGTGCCAGCACTGGTCCAGGGGCCTGGAAAAATGACTCTGGGGCCAACGTCCTGACTTTC
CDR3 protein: CASTGPGAWKNDSGANVLTF

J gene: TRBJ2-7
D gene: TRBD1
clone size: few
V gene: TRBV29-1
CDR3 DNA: TGCAGCGTTGAAGATCCGACAGGGCCCAGCTCCTACGAGCAGTACTTC
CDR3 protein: CSVEDPTGPSSYEQYF